This is a list of T cell receptor beta chains from one sample in a study of T cell responses to AZD1222 COVID-19 vaccine. This table comes from immunoSEQ multiplex PCR, and its TCRdb copy is limited to in-frame clones, with some not included. The sample lists over 50,000 clones, over 70% seen once, with roughly 4.9% in the top ten. Sample: peripheral blood, taken 28 days after the second AZD1222 dose. The receptors were sampled from an adult who received the AZD1222 COVID-19 vaccine. Both conserved end residues are part of each CDR3. Each record gives: clone size, V gene, J gene, D gene, CDR3 protein, CDR3 DNA. A D gene is named only where the DNA matches it firmly. Rows give clone size only sometimes, using once, few, many, or a class for an expanded clone.

abundance: few
v_gene: TRBV28
j_gene: TRBJ1-6
d_gene: .
CDR3aa: CASTLRGSVNSPLHF
CDR3nt: TGTGCCAGCACCTTGAGAGGGTCGGTGAATTCACCCCTCCACTTT

abundance: .
v_gene: TRBV28
j_gene: TRBJ2-7
d_gene: TRBD2
CDR3aa: CASRLSGGNYEQYF
CDR3nt: TGTGCCAGCAGACTTAGCGGGGGGAACTACGAGCAGTACTTC

abundance: .
v_gene: TRBV6-1
j_gene: TRBJ1-5
d_gene: TRBD1
CDR3aa: CASSERWDRGGGNQPQHF
CDR3nt: TGTGCCAGCAGTGAAAGGTGGGACAGGGGAGGGGGCAATCAGCCCCAGCATTTT

abundance: .
v_gene: TRBV28
j_gene: TRBJ2-3
d_gene: TRBD2
CDR3aa: CASNQTPGGGWGTDTQYF
CDR3nt: TGTGCCAGCAACCAAACCCCGGGGGGGGGCTGGGGCACAGATACGCAGTATTTT

abundance: .
v_gene: TRBV3-1/TRBV3-2
j_gene: TRBJ1-6
d_gene: .
CDR3aa: CASSQMNSPLHF
CDR3nt: TGTGCCAGCAGCCAAATGAATTCACCCCTCCACTTT

abundance: .
v_gene: TRBV7-2
j_gene: TRBJ2-1
d_gene: .
CDR3aa: CASSFAGTPEQFF
CDR3nt: TGTGCCAGCAGCTTCGCGGGCACCCCGGAGCAGTTCTTC

abundance: .
v_gene: TRBV24-1
j_gene: TRBJ2-3
d_gene: .
CDR3aa: CATSQPRYGTDTQYF
CDR3nt: TGTGCCACCAGCCAACCCAGATACGGCACAGATACGCAGTATTTT

abundance: .
v_gene: TRBV7-9
j_gene: TRBJ1-1
d_gene: .
CDR3aa: CASSLGLLTEAFF
CDR3nt: TGTGCCAGCAGCTTAGGATTGCTTACTGAAGCTTTCTTT

abundance: .
v_gene: TRBV28
j_gene: TRBJ1-5
d_gene: TRBD1
CDR3aa: CASSPRGHNQPQHF
CDR3nt: TGTGCCAGCAGCCCCAGGGGGCACAATCAGCCCCAGCATTTT

abundance: .
v_gene: TRBV5-8
j_gene: TRBJ1-4
d_gene: .
CDR3aa: CASSLVRGANEKLFF
CDR3nt: TGTGCCAGCAGCTTGGTTCGGGGAGCTAATGAAAAACTGTTTTTT

abundance: .
v_gene: TRBV5-1
j_gene: TRBJ1-4
d_gene: TRBD1
CDR3aa: CASRTGGNEKLFF
CDR3nt: TGCGCCAGCAGGACAGGGGGTAATGAAAAACTGTTTTTT

abundance: few
v_gene: TRBV10-1
j_gene: TRBJ2-3
d_gene: .
CDR3aa: CASSESNYPGTDTQYF
CDR3nt: TGCGCCAGCAGTGAGTCGAACTACCCAGGCACAGATACGCAGTATTTT

abundance: once
v_gene: TRBV20-1
j_gene: TRBJ1-2
d_gene: .
CDR3aa: CSASNQGVNYGYTF
CDR3nt: TGCAGTGCTAGTAACCAGGGAGTAAACTATGGCTACACCTTC

abundance: once
v_gene: TRBV14
j_gene: TRBJ1-1
d_gene: TRBD1
CDR3aa: CASSPIDSGGTEAFF
CDR3nt: TGTGCCAGCAGCCCGATCGACTCAGGGGGCACTGAAGCTTTCTTT

abundance: .
v_gene: TRBV9
j_gene: TRBJ2-2
d_gene: .
CDR3aa: CASSALAGGGELFF
CDR3nt: TGTGCCAGCAGCGCTTTAGCCGGCGGCGGGGAGCTGTTTTTT

abundance: .
v_gene: TRBV4-2
j_gene: TRBJ1-1
d_gene: .
CDR3aa: CASSQVGRVLNTEAFF
CDR3nt: TGTGCCAGCAGCCAGGTAGGCAGGGTGTTGAACACTGAAGCTTTCTTT

abundance: .
v_gene: TRBV7-9
j_gene: TRBJ1-6
d_gene: .
CDR3aa: CASSWGRAYSPLHF
CDR3nt: TGTGCCAGCAGCTGGGGCAGGGCTTATTCACCCCTCCACTTT

abundance: few
v_gene: TRBV3-1/TRBV3-2
j_gene: TRBJ1-1
d_gene: TRBD1
CDR3aa: CASSSGTGTTEAFF
CDR3nt: TGTGCCAGCAGCTCAGGGACAGGGACCACTGAAGCTTTCTTT

abundance: few
v_gene: TRBV10-3
j_gene: TRBJ1-4
d_gene: .
CDR3aa: CAISESAATNEKLFF
CDR3nt: TGTGCCATCAGTGAGTCCGCTGCAACTAATGAAAAACTGTTTTTT

abundance: once
v_gene: TRBV6-5
j_gene: TRBJ2-7
d_gene: TRBD1
CDR3aa: CASSPRDRAYEQYF
CDR3nt: TGTGCCAGCAGTCCCCGGGACAGGGCCTACGAGCAGTACTTC

abundance: .
v_gene: TRBV20-1
j_gene: TRBJ2-5
d_gene: TRBD2
CDR3aa: CSASLGLAQETQYF
CDR3nt: TGCAGTGCTAGTTTGGGACTAGCGCAAGAGACCCAGTACTTC

abundance: .
v_gene: TRBV28
j_gene: TRBJ1-1
d_gene: .
CDR3aa: CASSPITGGKAFF
CDR3nt: TGTGCCAGCAGTCCCATAACAGGTGGAAAAGCTTTCTTT

abundance: .
v_gene: TRBV19
j_gene: TRBJ2-3
d_gene: .
CDR3aa: CASSINRGPATDTQYF
CDR3nt: TGTGCCAGTAGTATAAACCGCGGGCCGGCCACAGATACGCAGTATTTT

abundance: .
v_gene: TRBV14
j_gene: TRBJ1-3
d_gene: .
CDR3aa: CASSQVSGNTIYF
CDR3nt: TGTGCCAGCAGCCAAGTCTCTGGAAACACCATATATTTT

abundance: .
v_gene: TRBV5-1
j_gene: TRBJ1-3
d_gene: .
CDR3aa: CASSTGPGNTIYF
CDR3nt: TGCGCCAGCAGTACTGGGCCTGGAAACACCATATATTTT

abundance: .
v_gene: TRBV7-9
j_gene: TRBJ1-1
d_gene: .
CDR3aa: CASSLDLGGTSNTEAFF
CDR3nt: TGTGCCAGCAGCTTAGACTTGGGGGGGACCTCGAACACTGAAGCTTTCTTT

abundance: .
v_gene: TRBV9
j_gene: TRBJ2-1
d_gene: TRBD2
CDR3aa: CASSTSGRAYNEQFF
CDR3nt: TGTGCCAGCAGCACCAGCGGGAGGGCCTACAATGAGCAGTTCTTC

abundance: .
v_gene: TRBV30
j_gene: TRBJ2-6
d_gene: .
CDR3aa: CASQGNGANVLTF
CDR3nt: TGTGCCTCCCAGGGCAACGGGGCCAACGTCCTGACTTTC

abundance: .
v_gene: TRBV7-8
j_gene: TRBJ2-5
d_gene: .
CDR3aa: CASSLMGAKETQYF
CDR3nt: TGTGCCAGCAGCTTAATGGGGGCGAAGGAGACCCAGTACTTC